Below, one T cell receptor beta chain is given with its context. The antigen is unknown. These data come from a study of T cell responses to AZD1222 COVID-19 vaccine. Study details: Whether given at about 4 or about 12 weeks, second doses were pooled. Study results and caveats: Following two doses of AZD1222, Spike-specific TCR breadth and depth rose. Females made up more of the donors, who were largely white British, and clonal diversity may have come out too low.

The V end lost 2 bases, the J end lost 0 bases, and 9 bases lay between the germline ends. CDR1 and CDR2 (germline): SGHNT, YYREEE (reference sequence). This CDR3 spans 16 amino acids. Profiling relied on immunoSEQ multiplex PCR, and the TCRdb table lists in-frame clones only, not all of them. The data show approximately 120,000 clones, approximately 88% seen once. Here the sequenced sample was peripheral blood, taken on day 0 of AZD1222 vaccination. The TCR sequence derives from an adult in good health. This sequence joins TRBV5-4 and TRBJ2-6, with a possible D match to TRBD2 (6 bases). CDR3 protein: CASSLAGHSGANVLTF. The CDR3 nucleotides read TGTGCCAGCAGCTTAGCGGGCCACTCTGGGGCCAACGTCCTGACTTTC.